One TCR beta chain is described in this entry. Its specificity is unknown. Profiling relied on immunoSEQ multiplex PCR, and the TCRdb table lists in-frame clones only, not all of them. Among 20,000 to 25,000 clones listed, around four fifths were seen once. This record comes from a study of lymphopenia after photon versus proton radiotherapy. This CDR3 region has 12 residues. V was pared by 6 bases and J by 2 bases, with 7 bases between. The V gene's germline CDR1 is SEHNR and CDR2 FQNEAQ (reference sequence). General observations from the study: Oligoclonal CD8+ Temra expansion after nadir drove photon patients' diversity drop. Under photons, naive T cells and diversity fell while effector/memory populations rose.

This chain uses TRBV7-9 with TRBJ2-5; D not resolved. Material: peripheral blood, obtained from a patient treated with photon-based radiotherapy. The clonotype originates from a man aged 35 to 55 with gastric cancer. DNA for the CDR3: TGTGCCAGCAGTTTTTCGCAAGAGACCCAGTACTTC. Translated, it gives CASSFSQETQYF. The full variable domain, with the rest looked up from reference TRBV7-9 and TRBJ2-5, is DTGVSQNPRHKITKRGQNVTFRCDPISEHNRLYWYRQTLGQGPEFLTYFQNEAQLEKSRLLSDRFSAERPKGSFSTLEIQRTEQGDSAMYLCASSFSQETQYFGPGTRLLVL.